Presented here are 23 T cell receptor beta chains from one specimen sequenced in a study of T-cell memory formation after mild COVID-19. TCRdb reanalysed the 5' RACE reads using MiXCR and keeps one entry per CDR3 protein. Among about 350,000 distinct CDR3 sequences listed, roughly 15% were seen once. The specimen sequenced was PBMCs or a T cell subset sorted from them (not recorded which). The receptor set was obtained from a man in his late teens or twenties who had mild COVID-19 (a few samples of this study predate the infection). Cell type and time point are not known.

This clonotype was seen at least ten times. The rearrangement uses TRBV7-2 and TRBJ2-1; perhaps TRBD1 as D (5 bases). Germline loops: CDR1 SGHTA, CDR2 FQGNSA. The CDR3 has 16 amino acids. V lost 5 bases to trimming and J lost 8 bases, with 22 bases between them. This CDR3 is CASSKPPGQGGDEQFF. The CDR3 DNA reads TGTGCCAGCAGCAAGCCTCCCGGCCAGGGTGGGGATGAGCAGTTCTTC.

This clonotype occurred a few times. This rearrangement joins TRBV12-3 or TRBV12-4 to TRBJ2-1; D uncertain. Deletions cut 2 bases from V and 10 bases from J, with 6 bases between. The CDR3 extends over 11 amino acids. The CDR3 sequence is CASSLWAEQFF. As DNA, the CDR3 is TGTGCCAGCAGTTTATGGGCGGAGCAGTTCTTC.

This clonotype was observed once. The chain joins TRBV2 to TRBJ1-1; no clear D. Germline values: CDR1 SNHLY, CDR2 FYNNEI. Trimming removed 6 bases at V and 4 bases at J, with 9 bases between. The length of the CDR3 is 12 residues. CDR3 in amino acids: CASSVDRTEAFF. The CDR3 DNA follows: TGTGCCAGCAGCGTTGATCGCACTGAAGCTTTCTTT.

This clonotype was observed many times. This chain uses TRBV25-1 with TRBJ2-5, with D perhaps given as TRBD1 or TRBD2 (5 bases each). The CDR3 is 14 amino acids. V lost 4 bases, J lost 5 bases, and 14 bases lay in between. CDR1 MGHDK and CDR2 SYGVNS come from the germline V gene. The CDR3 protein is CASSGRDQGETQYF. The CDR3 DNA is TGTGCCAGCAGTGGTCGGGACCAAGGGGAGACCCAGTACTTC.

The chain recombines TRBV20-1 with TRBJ2-7; 7 bases agree with TRBD2. This CDR3 comprises 15 residues. Germline V lookup: CDR1 DFQATT, CDR2 SNEGSKA (reference sequence). Unmatched junction bases numbered 9, after V lost 3 bases and J lost 1 base. CDR3 protein: CSASTLAGVSYEQYF. The DNA of the CDR3 is TGCAGTGCTAGTACTTTGGCGGGGGTTTCCTACGAGCAGTACTTC.

This rearrangement joins TRBV11-2 to TRBJ2-1; D unresolved. With 5 bases removed from V and 0 bases from J, the gap between germline ends came to 11 bases. Per germline, CDR1 SGHAT and CDR2 FQNNGV. This CDR3 spans 15 amino acids. This CDR3 is CASSPAGSSYNEQFF. In DNA form, the CDR3 reads TGTGCCAGCAGCCCCGCCGGGTCCTCCTACAATGAGCAGTTCTTC.

This clonotype has more than one count but fewer than ten. The genes are TRBV10-3 and TRBJ2-2; TRBD1 or TRBD2 may be the D gene (5 bases each). Looked up from germline, CDR1 is ENHRY and CDR2 is SYGVKD. The CDR3 loop spans 13 amino acids. The V end lost 8 bases, the J end lost 1 base, and 8 bases lay between the germline ends. CDR3 protein: CAIEGRNTGELFF. Written as DNA, the CDR3 is TGTGCCATCGAGGGGCGGAACACCGGGGAGCTGTTTTTT.

This clonotype was seen a handful of times. The rearrangement joins TRBV4-3 to TRBJ2-1; 8 nucleotides agree with TRBD2. CDR3 length equals 16 residues. Trimming cost V 5 bases and J 3 bases; bases outside gene matches: 9. Germline CDR1 and CDR2: LGHNA and YSLEER. The CDR3 sequence is CASSRTSTSDYNEQFF. CDR3 coding DNA: TGCGCCAGCAGCAGAACATCGACTAGCGACTACAATGAGCAGTTCTTC.

CDR3 amino acids: CSAITPGIAEAFF. The CDR3 bases are TGCAGTGCTATCACCCCGGGGATCGCTGAAGCTTTCTTT. This chain links TRBV20-1 with TRBJ1-1, with D hard to call. Trimming removed 4 bases from V and 6 bases from J, with 15 bases in between. This CDR3 has 13 amino acids. Germline loops: CDR1 DFQATT, CDR2 SNEGSKA (reference sequence).

The chain combines TRBV7-9 with TRBJ2-1; D unclear. The CDR3 totals 16 residues. The V and J ends lost 4 bases and 0 bases respectively, with 13 bases between them. Germline CDR1 reads SEHNR; CDR2 reads FQNEAQ (reference sequence). CDR3 nucleotides: TGTGCCAGCAGCTCAGTGACGGTGAGCTCCTACAATGAGCAGTTCTTC. This codes for CASSSVTVSSYNEQFF.

This clonotype was seen just once. The rearrangement links TRBV12-3 or TRBV12-4 to TRBJ1-6, with 7 bases matching TRBD1. The CDR3 is 13 amino acids. With V trimmed by 5 bases and J by 8 bases, 3 bases remained unmatched. The CDR3 region is CASSDREDSPLHF. Here the CDR3 DNA reads TGTGCCAGCAGTGACAGGGAGGATTCACCCCTCCACTTT.

This clonotype has only a few counts. This chain connects TRBV18 to TRBJ2-5; weak D call: TRBD2 (6 bases). From germline, CDR1 is KGHSH and CDR2 LQKENI. CDR3 size: 15 residues. The V end was cut by 3 bases, the J end by 4 bases, with 15 bases between. Here the CDR3 DNA reads TGTGCCAGCTCACCGGGACTGGCGATAGGAGAGACCCAGTACTTC. Translation: CASSPGLAIGETQYF. Full variable domain (rest looked up from reference TRBV18 and TRBJ2-5): NAGVMQNPRHLVRRRGQEARLRCSPMKGHSHVYWYRQLPEEGLKFMVYLQKENIIDESGMPKERFSAEFPKEGPSILRIQQVVRGDSAAYFCASSPGLAIGETQYFGPGTRLLVL.

V usage is TRBV6-1 and J usage is TRBJ2-7, with D tentatively TRBD2 (5 bases). The germline V and J ends were trimmed by 7 bases and 2 bases, with 15 bases remaining between them. CDR3 size: 14 residues. The germline CDR1 and CDR2 sequences are MNHNS and SASEGT. CDR3 in amino acids: CASMTREGTYEQYV. CDR3 nucleotides: TGTGCCAGCATGACCAGAGAGGGCACCTACGAGCAGTACGTC.

This clonotype was counted at least ten times. The chain combines TRBV18 with TRBJ2-3; a weak D match, TRBD2 (6 bases). From germline, CDR1 is KGHSH and CDR2 LQKENI. This CDR3 comprises 14 residues. Trimming took off 2 bases at V and 6 bases at J, with 12 bases between the two ends. CDR3 coding DNA: TGTGCCAGCTCACCAAGGGGACTCGAGGATACGCAGTATTTT. This gives the protein CASSPRGLEDTQYF.

V usage is TRBV20-1 and J usage is TRBJ2-3, with D hard to call. Per germline, CDR1 DFQATT and CDR2 SNEGSKA (reference sequence). The CDR3 is made up of 13 amino acids. V was clipped by 3 bases and J by 0 bases, with 7 bases between them. Written as DNA, the CDR3 is TGCAGTGCTAGGACTCCGAGCACAGATACGCAGTATTTT. Its translation is CSARTPSTDTQYF.

The chain links TRBV18 to TRBJ2-7; D is possibly TRBD1 or TRBD2 (5 bases each). In germline, CDR1 is KGHSH, CDR2 LQKENI. The CDR3 spans 15 residues. Trimming took off 6 bases at V and 0 bases at J, with 15 bases between the two ends. The CDR3 nucleotides read TGTGCCAGCTCGGCCGGGACGGCAAGCTCCTACGAGCAGTACGTC. This translates into CASSAGTASSYEQYV.

This chain links TRBV4-3 with TRBJ2-3, with 9 bases fitting TRBD2. CDR3 length: 15 residues. Germline CDR1 LGHNA, CDR2 YSLEER. The ends lost 4 bases at V and 4 bases at J; junction bases unmatched: 6. As DNA, the CDR3 is TGCGCCAGCAGCCTCGGCGGGGGGGCGTCAGATACGCAGTATTTT. Its translation: CASSLGGGASDTQYF.

This clonotype was detected only a few times. This rearrangement joins TRBV4-3 to TRBJ2-3; D gene ambiguous. This CDR3 spans 15 amino acids. Trimming removed 4 bases at V and 1 base at J, with 12 bases between. From germline, CDR1 is LGHNA and CDR2 YSLEER. The DNA of the CDR3 is TGCGCCAGCAGCCCCGGCCTACATGGCACAGATACGCAGTATTTT. Its translation is CASSPGLHGTDTQYF.

The chain carries TRBV5-1 and TRBJ2-7; 9 bases map to TRBD2. This CDR3 spans 15 amino acids. Per the germline V gene, CDR1 is SGHRS and CDR2 is YFSETQ. V lost 8 bases and J lost 6; bases outside the gene matches: 15. Here the CDR3 reads CASARDAGGPGEQYV. CDR3 nucleotide sequence: TGCGCCAGTGCTCGGGATGCGGGGGGGCCCGGCGAGCAGTACGTC.

The V call is TRBV7-9, the J call TRBJ2-3; tentatively, D is TRBD1 (6 bases). Trimming shortened V by 5 bases and J by 2 bases, and 23 bases separated the two germline ends. Germline CDR1 reads SEHNR; CDR2 reads FQNEAQ (reference sequence). The CDR3 runs to 18 residues. CDR3 nucleotide sequence: TGTGCCAGCAGCCCGTTACGAGGCCAGGGGAAAGACACAGATACGCAGTATTTT. Its translation is CASSPLRGQGKDTDTQYF.

The gene calls are TRBV12-3 or TRBV12-4 and TRBJ1-2, with D possibly TRBD1 on 6 matching bases. The CDR3 spans 15 residues. The V gene lost 5 bases and the J gene lost 1 base, with 14 bases spanning the gap. The CDR3 coding sequence is TGTGCCAGCAGTCTCCGGACAGAACTTAACTATGGCTACACCTTC. Translating gives CASSLRTELNYGYTF.

The CDR3 sequence: CASSPRGGGLSGANVLTF. For the CDR3, the DNA is TGTGCCAGCAGCCCAAGGGGCGGCGGGCTCTCTGGGGCCAACGTCCTGACTTTC. This chain connects TRBV7-6 to TRBJ2-6; D may correspond to TRBD1 or TRBD2 (5 bases each). Germline values: CDR1 SGHVS, CDR2 FNYEAQ. Trimming removed 5 bases at V and 0 bases at J, with 17 bases between. The CDR3 runs to 18 residues.

The table lists this clonotype with many counts. The CDR3 nucleotides are TGCAGTGCTGCCGGGACTAGCGGGGATACGCAGTATTTT. Residues: CSAAGTSGDTQYF. This chain uses TRBV20-1 with TRBJ2-3; 12 bases are a match to TRBD2. The CDR3 consists of 13 residues. V shed 5 bases and J 6 bases; nucleotides not matched to a gene: 3. Germline assignment: CDR1 DFQATT and CDR2 SNEGSKA (reference sequence).